The 32 T cell receptor beta chains presented below share a single source sample, sequenced in a study of a mutant IDH1 vaccine in newly diagnosed glioma. These TCRs are of unknown antigen specificity. Assay used: immunoSEQ multiplex PCR; TCRdb lists only in-frame clones, some missing. The table records some 120,000 clones, around 77% of them present only once. Time point meaning: week 11, during vaccination. In the vaccine, a single dose held 300 ug of the mutant IDH1 20-mer peptide, along with topical imiquimod. The specimen comprised PBMCs, sampled from a glioma patient whose treatment included an IDH1 peptide vaccine. These receptors came from a man aged 40-49 years with glioma.

CDR3 coding DNA: TGTGCCAGCAGCTTGGTGGACATGCCCCTGGGGGAGCTGTTTTTT. It translates to CASSLVDMPLGELFF. The chain has TRBV5-6 and TRBJ2-2; tentatively, D is TRBD1 (5 bases). Trimming stripped 0 bases from V and 8 bases from J, with 14 bases between. CDR1 and CDR2 (germline): SGHDT, YYEEEE. CDR3 length: 15 residues.

The table lists this clone with a few counts. V and J are TRBV9 and TRBJ1-4; 9 nucleotides align to TRBD1. The CDR3 spans 15 residues. CDR1 SGDLS and CDR2 YYNGEE come from the germline V gene. Losses at the gene ends were 3 bases for V and 7 bases for J; bases not matched to a gene: 7. The CDR3 coding sequence is TGTGCCAGCAGCGACGGGACAGGGCTCGGTGAAAAACTGTTTTTT. This codes for CASSDGTGLGEKLFF.

This chain links TRBV6-6 with TRBJ1-2, with D unresolved. Deletions cut 4 bases from V and 2 bases from J, with 14 bases between. The CDR3 has 15 residues. Looked up from germline, CDR1 is MNHNY and CDR2 is SVGAGI (reference sequence). The CDR3 DNA is TGTGCCAGCAGTTTTACACCCACGCTAAACTATGGCTACACCTTC. The encoded protein is CASSFTPTLNYGYTF.

This clone was counted between two and nine times. The rearrangement uses TRBV12-2 and TRBJ2-5; no check of the table's D call, TRBD1, against the DNA was made. TRBV12-2 is noted as a pseudogene. The CDR3 consists of 16 residues. Here the CDR3 DNA reads TGTGCAAGTCGTCCCGGGACAGGGGCAAGCTGGGAGACCCAGTACTTC. This gives the protein CASRPGTGASWETQYF.

The chain is built from TRBV6-5 and TRBJ2-3, with 8 bases that match TRBD2. Germline loops: CDR1 MNHEY, CDR2 SVGAGI. After removal of 3 bases from V and 5 bases from J, the junction contained 7 bases not matched to a gene. The CDR3 loop spans 15 amino acids. CDR3 nucleotide sequence: TGTGCCAGCAGTTATGGCGGGGGGAGAGGAGATACGCAGTATTTT. Translated: CASSYGGGRGDTQYF.

The chain recombines TRBV30 with TRBJ1-1, with D unresolved. The CDR3 extends over 11 amino acids. V was pared by 4 bases and J by 2 bases, with 5 bases between. The V gene's germline CDR1 is GTSNPN and CDR2 SVGIG (reference sequence). Here the CDR3 DNA reads TGTGCCTGGAAAGATAACACTGAAGCTTTCTTT. This encodes CAWKDNTEAFF.

The V gene is TRBV27, the J gene TRBJ1-1; perhaps TRBD1 as D (6 bases). The CDR3 spans 13 residues. Looked up from germline, CDR1 is MNHEY and CDR2 is SMNVEV (reference sequence). Trimming stripped 5 bases from V and 5 bases from J, with 12 bases between. The CDR3 DNA sequence: TGTGCCAGCAGTCGGACAGAAGGAACTGAAGCTTTCTTT. Residues: CASSRTEGTEAFF.

This clone is a singleton in its sample. CDR3 bases: TGTGCCAGCAGGGTACAAACAGGGGACGCTGAAGCTTTCTTT. This sequence encodes CASRVQTGDAEAFF. The genes are TRBV28 and TRBJ1-1, with 7 positions matching TRBD1. The germline V gene encodes CDR1 MDHEN and CDR2 SYDVKM. After removal of 6 bases from V and 6 bases from J, the junction contained 10 bases not matched to a gene. The CDR3 consists of 14 residues.

The chain employs TRBV11-3 and TRBJ2-1; 7 bases are shared with TRBD2. Germline CDR1 SGHNT, CDR2 YENEEA. This CDR3 is built from 16 residues. Losses at the gene ends were 0 bases for V and 0 bases for J; bases not matched to a gene: 2. CDR3 DNA sequence: TGTGCCAGCAGCTTAGAGGGCGGGAGCTCCTACAATGAGCAGTTCTTC. Translation: CASSLEGGSSYNEQFF.

The V gene is TRBV30, the J gene TRBJ1-2; D unclear. The V gene's germline CDR1 is GTSNPN and CDR2 SVGIG (reference sequence). The V end was cut by 0 bases, the J end by 7 bases, with 9 bases between. The CDR3 is 12 residues long. In DNA form, the CDR3 reads TGTGCCTGGAGTGTGAGGGAGGGTGGCTACACCTTC. Its translation: CAWSVREGGYTF.

J is TRBJ2-2 and V is TRBV7-2; D is perhaps TRBD1 (6 bases). CDR3 length: 15 amino acids. The germline CDR1 and CDR2 sequences are SGHTA and FQGNSA. Trimming removed 2 bases from V and 7 bases from J, with 14 bases in between. CDR3 sequence (DNA): TGTGCCAGCAGCTTAAACAGACCCAGGGGCGGGGAGCTGTTTTTT. Protein: CASSLNRPRGGELFF.

This sequence joins TRBV10-1 and TRBJ1-1, with no clear D. The V gene's germline CDR1 is WNHNN and CDR2 SYGVQD (reference sequence). CDR3 length: 13 residues. Trimming took off 3 bases at V and 8 bases at J, with 13 bases between the two ends. The chain's CDR3 is CASSEDLGKEAFF. The CDR3 DNA reads TGCGCCAGCAGTGAAGACCTAGGAAAGGAAGCTTTCTTT.

CDR3 coding DNA: TGCGCCAGCAGCTTGGGGGCTGTAAATGAGCAGTTCTTC. It codes for CASSLGAVNEQFF. This rearrangement joins TRBV5-1 to TRBJ2-1; no clear D. Germline values: CDR1 SGHRS, CDR2 YFSETQ. V was pared by 0 bases and J by 7 bases, with 8 bases between. The CDR3 runs to 13 residues.

The chain is built from TRBV10-3 and TRBJ2-6; 8 nucleotides match TRBD1. V trimming: 3 bases; J trimming: 1 base; junction bases outside the gene matches: 8. Per the germline V gene, CDR1 is ENHRY and CDR2 is SYGVKD. This CDR3 contains 18 residues. The CDR3 nucleotides read TGTGCCATCAGTGACTCGACAGGGGCAGGGTCTGGGGCCAACGTCCTGACTTTC. Translated, it gives CAISDSTGAGSGANVLTF.

This chain links TRBV7-9 with TRBJ2-5; 7 bases match TRBD2. CDR3 size: 11 residues. Germline assignment: CDR1 SEHNR and CDR2 FQNEAQ (reference sequence). J was trimmed by 5 bases and V by 11 bases; bases with no gene match: 5. The CDR3 reads CAGAGVETQYF. The CDR3 bases are TGTGCCGGGGCGGGGGTGGAGACCCAGTACTTC.

Here the CDR3 DNA reads TGTGCCAGCAGCTTAGCCGGGACAGGGTTTGAGACCCAGTACTTC. Encoded protein: CASSLAGTGFETQYF. V is TRBV5-8 and J is TRBJ2-5; 9 bases agree with TRBD1. Trimming removed 2 bases from V and 5 bases from J; junction bases left unmatched: 7. CDR3 length: 15 residues. Germline-derived CDR1 and CDR2 are SGHTS and YDEGEE.

The chain is built from TRBV4-2 and TRBJ2-3, with 9 bases fitting TRBD2. This CDR3 contains 16 residues. Germline CDR1 LGHNA, CDR2 YNFKEQ. Trimming took 1 base from V and 4 from J; bases not matched to a gene: 6. CDR3 DNA: TGTGCCAGCAGCCAAGGGGCTAGCGGGGTGGCAGATACGCAGTATTTT. This sequence encodes CASSQGASGVADTQYF.

The count of this clone is one. The chain combines TRBV6-5 with TRBJ2-4, with D maybe TRBD2 (6 bases). V shed 1 base and J shed 7 bases, with 8 bases lying between them. Germline V gene sequence: CDR1 MNHEY, CDR2 SVGAGI. The CDR3 runs to 13 residues. The CDR3 sequence: CASSYFGGNIQYF. Here the CDR3 DNA reads TGTGCCAGCAGTTACTTTGGGGGGAACATTCAGTACTTC.

The chain uses TRBV10-1 and TRBJ1-1; D is possibly TRBD1 (6 bases). Per germline, CDR1 WNHNN and CDR2 SYGVQD (reference sequence). The CDR3 is 14 amino acids. V was trimmed by 6 bases and J by 4 bases, leaving 15 bases between them. CDR3 bases: TGCGCCAGCAGAAGGACAGCGGCGACCACTGAAGCTTTCTTT. This encodes CASRRTAATTEAFF.

The chain is built from TRBV5-1 and TRBJ2-6; D remains ambiguous. In germline, CDR1 is SGHRS, CDR2 YFSETQ. The V and J ends lost 4 bases and 1 base respectively, with 9 bases between them. The CDR3 runs to 15 residues. Written as DNA, the CDR3 is TGCGCCAGCAGCCTAACAGTATCTGGGGCCAACGTCCTGACTTTC. This encodes CASSLTVSGANVLTF.

V is TRBV6-1 and J is TRBJ2-2, with D perhaps TRBD1 or TRBD2 (5 bases each). Germline-derived CDR1 and CDR2 are MNHNS and SASEGT. The CDR3 contains 11 residues. Deletions cut 11 bases from V and 7 bases from J, with 11 bases between. The CDR3 loop is CAGWGSGELFF. CDR3 coding DNA: TGTGCCGGCTGGGGGAGCGGGGAGCTGTTTTTT.

The rearrangement joins TRBV11-2 to TRBJ2-3, with TRBD2 identical over 7 bases. CDR3 length: 16 amino acids. Germline assignment: CDR1 SGHAT and CDR2 FQNNGV. With V trimmed by 5 bases and J by 0 bases, 8 bases remained unmatched. CDR3 region: CASSRRDYKSTDTQYF. CDR3 DNA sequence: TGTGCCAGCAGCCGCAGGGACTACAAAAGCACAGATACGCAGTATTTT.

In this sample, this clone turned up a few times. V usage is TRBV5-1 and J usage is TRBJ1-1, with 10 bases lining up with TRBD1. Germline V gene lookup returns CDR1 SGHRS and CDR2 YFSETQ. The CDR3 consists of 14 residues. V shed 0 bases, J shed 7 bases, and the junction held 3 bases outside the gene matches. The CDR3 sequence: CASSLEGQGREAFF. In DNA form, the CDR3 reads TGCGCCAGCAGCTTGGAGGGACAGGGGCGTGAAGCTTTCTTT. Full variable domain (missing parts from reference TRBV5-1 and TRBJ1-1): KAGVTQTPRYLIKTRGQQVTLSCSPISGHRSVSWYQQTPGQGLQFLFEYFSETQRNKGNFPGRFSGRQFSNSRSEMNVSTLELGDSALYLCASSLEGQGREAFFGQGTRLTVV.

The chain couples TRBV13 to TRBJ2-7; D is unresolved. V was pared by 5 bases and J by 5 bases, with 10 bases between. The CDR3 is 12 residues long. Germline lookup yields CDR1 PRHDT and CDR2 FYEKMQ (reference sequence). CDR3 bases: TGTGCCAGCAGCCCCAGCGCACACGAGCAGTACTTC. Protein sequence: CASSPSAHEQYF.

J is TRBJ2-5 and V is TRBV28; no clear D. Germline loops: CDR1 MDHEN, CDR2 SYDVKM. V lost 3 bases and J lost 5, with 10 bases in between. The CDR3 sequence is 13 residues long. CDR3 nucleotides: TGTGCCAGCAGTTTCCCCCCCGTGGAGACCCAGTACTTC. Its translation: CASSFPPVETQYF. The entire variable domain, with the rest obtained from reference TRBV28 and TRBJ2-5, is as follows: DVKVTQSSRYLVKRTGEKVFLECVQDMDHENMFWYRQDPGLGLRLIYFSYDVKMKEKGDIPEGYSVSREKKERFSLILESASTNQTSMYLCASSFPPVETQYFGPGTRLLVL.

This sequence joins TRBV10-3 and TRBJ1-4; the D is unclear. With 3 bases removed from V and 3 bases from J, the gap between germline ends came to 8 bases. The CDR3 loop spans 14 amino acids. CDR1 ENHRY and CDR2 SYGVKD come from the germline V gene. CDR3 region: CAISDEVSNEKLFF. CDR3 DNA: TGTGCCATCAGTGATGAGGTTTCTAATGAAAAACTGTTTTTT.

The rearrangement joins TRBV7-9 to TRBJ2-3; TRBD2 matches at 12 bases. Germline trimming cut 3 bases from V and 4 bases from J; bases unmatched to any gene: 5. The germline V gene encodes CDR1 SEHNR and CDR2 FQNEAQ (reference sequence). The CDR3 is 16 amino acids. The CDR3 sequence is CASSFGTSGRADTQYF. In DNA form, the CDR3 reads TGTGCCAGCAGCTTCGGGACTAGCGGGCGCGCAGATACGCAGTATTTT.

The chain combines TRBV18 with TRBJ1-1; D may be TRBD1 (5 bases). Trimming pared 1 base from V and 3 bases from J, leaving 15 bases between. CDR1 and CDR2 (germline): KGHSH, LQKENI. The CDR3 runs to 16 residues. The CDR3 region is CASSPRGGTLDTEAFF. The DNA for the CDR3 is TGTGCCAGCTCACCACGGGGAGGGACGCTGGACACTGAAGCTTTCTTT.

The gene calls are TRBV19 and TRBJ2-1; the D is unclear. Germline lookup yields CDR1 LNHDA and CDR2 SQIVND (reference sequence). CDR3 size: 14 residues. V was clipped by 4 bases and J by 6 bases, with 13 bases between them. The CDR3, as DNA: TGTGCCAGTAGTACCGGTCCATCCCCCAATGAGCAGTTCTTC. Amino acid sequence: CASSTGPSPNEQFF.

The rearrangement joins TRBV15 to TRBJ2-5, with 8 bases identical to TRBD2. In germline, CDR1 is LNHNV, CDR2 YYDKDF (reference sequence). The J segment lost 3 bases and the V segment lost 0 bases, leaving 12 bases of the junction unmatched. This CDR3 comprises 18 residues. The CDR3 sequence is CATSRDLGGGLAKETQYF. The CDR3 coding sequence is TGTGCCACCAGCAGAGATTTGGGGGGAGGACTAGCAAAAGAGACCCAGTACTTC.

A few counts support this clone. The chain carries TRBV14 and TRBJ1-2, with no clear D. CDR3 length: 13 residues. CDR1 SGHDN and CDR2 FVKESK come from the germline V gene. Trimming left V 2 bases short and J 2 bases short, with 6 bases between. The CDR3 protein is CASSQQVNYGYTF. The CDR3 DNA is TGTGCCAGCAGCCAACAAGTCAACTATGGCTACACCTTC.

This chain links TRBV7-9 with TRBJ2-7, with 7 positions matching TRBD1. The junction had 4 bases not matched to a gene; V was cut back by 3 bases and J by 2 bases. Germline CDR1 is SEHNR and CDR2 is FQNEAQ (reference sequence). The CDR3 length is 14 residues. The CDR3, as DNA: TGTGCCAGCAGCTTCTGGACAGGAACCTACGAGCAGTACTTC. Its protein is CASSFWTGTYEQYF.